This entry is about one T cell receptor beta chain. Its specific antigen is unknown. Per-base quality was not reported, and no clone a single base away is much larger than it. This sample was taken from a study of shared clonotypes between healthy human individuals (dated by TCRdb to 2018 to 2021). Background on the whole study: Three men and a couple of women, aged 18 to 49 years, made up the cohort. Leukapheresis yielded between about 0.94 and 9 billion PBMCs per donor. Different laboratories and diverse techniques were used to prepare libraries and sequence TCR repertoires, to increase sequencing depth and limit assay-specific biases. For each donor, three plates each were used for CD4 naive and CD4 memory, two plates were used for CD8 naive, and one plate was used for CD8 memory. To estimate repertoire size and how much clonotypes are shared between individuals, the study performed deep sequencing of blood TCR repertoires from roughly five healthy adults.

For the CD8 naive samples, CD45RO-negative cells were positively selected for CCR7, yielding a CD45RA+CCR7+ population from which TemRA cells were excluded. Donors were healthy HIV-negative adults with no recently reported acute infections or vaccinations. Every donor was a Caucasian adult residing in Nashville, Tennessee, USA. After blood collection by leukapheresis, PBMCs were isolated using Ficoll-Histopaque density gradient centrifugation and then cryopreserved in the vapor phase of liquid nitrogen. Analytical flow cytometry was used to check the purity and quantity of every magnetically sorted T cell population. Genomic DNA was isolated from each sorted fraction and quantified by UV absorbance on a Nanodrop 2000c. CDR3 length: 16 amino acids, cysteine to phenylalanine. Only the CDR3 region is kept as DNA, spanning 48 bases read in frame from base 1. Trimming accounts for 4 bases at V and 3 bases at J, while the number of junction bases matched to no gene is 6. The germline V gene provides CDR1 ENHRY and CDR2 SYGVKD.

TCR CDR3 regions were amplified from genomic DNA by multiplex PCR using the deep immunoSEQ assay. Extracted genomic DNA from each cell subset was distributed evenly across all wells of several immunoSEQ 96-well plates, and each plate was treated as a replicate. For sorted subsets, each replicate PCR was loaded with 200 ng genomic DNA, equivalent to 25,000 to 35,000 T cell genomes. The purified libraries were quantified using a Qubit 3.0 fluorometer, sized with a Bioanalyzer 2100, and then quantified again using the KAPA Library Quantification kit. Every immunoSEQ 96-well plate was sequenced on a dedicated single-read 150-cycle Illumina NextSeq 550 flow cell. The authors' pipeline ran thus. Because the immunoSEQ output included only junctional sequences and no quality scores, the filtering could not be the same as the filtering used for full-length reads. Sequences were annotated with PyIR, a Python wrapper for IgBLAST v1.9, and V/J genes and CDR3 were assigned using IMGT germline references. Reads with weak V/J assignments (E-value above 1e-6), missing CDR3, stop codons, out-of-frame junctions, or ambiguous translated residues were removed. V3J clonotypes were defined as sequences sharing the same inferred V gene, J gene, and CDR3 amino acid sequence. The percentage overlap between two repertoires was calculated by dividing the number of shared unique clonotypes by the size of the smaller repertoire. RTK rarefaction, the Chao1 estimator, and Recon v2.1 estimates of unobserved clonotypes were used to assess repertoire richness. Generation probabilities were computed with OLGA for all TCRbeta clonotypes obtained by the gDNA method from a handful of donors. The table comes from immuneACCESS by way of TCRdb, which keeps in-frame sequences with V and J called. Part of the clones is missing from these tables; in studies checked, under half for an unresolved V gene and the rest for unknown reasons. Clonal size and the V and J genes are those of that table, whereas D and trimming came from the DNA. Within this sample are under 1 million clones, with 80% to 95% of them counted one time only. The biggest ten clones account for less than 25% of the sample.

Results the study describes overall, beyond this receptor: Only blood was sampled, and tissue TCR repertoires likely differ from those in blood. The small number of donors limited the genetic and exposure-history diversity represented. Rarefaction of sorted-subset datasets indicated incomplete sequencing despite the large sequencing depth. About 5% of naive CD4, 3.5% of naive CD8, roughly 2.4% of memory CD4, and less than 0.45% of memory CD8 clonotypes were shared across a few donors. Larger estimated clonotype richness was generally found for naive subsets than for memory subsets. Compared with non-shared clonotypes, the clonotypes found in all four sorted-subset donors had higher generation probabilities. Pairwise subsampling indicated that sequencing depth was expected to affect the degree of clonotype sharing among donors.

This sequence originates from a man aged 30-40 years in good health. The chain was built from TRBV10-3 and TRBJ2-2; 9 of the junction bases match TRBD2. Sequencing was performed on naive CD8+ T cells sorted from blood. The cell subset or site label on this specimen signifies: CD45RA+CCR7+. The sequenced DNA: TGTGCCATCAGTGGCGGGAGGGAGCGTGACACCGGGGAGCTGTTTTTT. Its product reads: CAISGGRERDTGELFF.